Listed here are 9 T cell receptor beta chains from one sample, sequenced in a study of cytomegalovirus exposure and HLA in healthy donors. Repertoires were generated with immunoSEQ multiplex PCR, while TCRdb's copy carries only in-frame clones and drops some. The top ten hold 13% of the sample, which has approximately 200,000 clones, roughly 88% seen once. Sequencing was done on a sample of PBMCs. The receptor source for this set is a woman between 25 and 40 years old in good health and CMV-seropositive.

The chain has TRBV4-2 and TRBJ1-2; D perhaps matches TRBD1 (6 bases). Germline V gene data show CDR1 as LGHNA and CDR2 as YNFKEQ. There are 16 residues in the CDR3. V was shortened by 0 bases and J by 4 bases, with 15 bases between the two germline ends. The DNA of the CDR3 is TGTGCCAGCAGCCAAGATGCGGCAGGGGCTTTCTATGGCTACACCTTC. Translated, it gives CASSQDAAGAFYGYTF.

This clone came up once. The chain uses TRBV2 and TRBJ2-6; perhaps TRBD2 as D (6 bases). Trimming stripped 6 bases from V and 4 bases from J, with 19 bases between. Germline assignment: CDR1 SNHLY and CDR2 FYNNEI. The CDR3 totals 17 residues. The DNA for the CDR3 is TGTGCCAGCAGGGAGGGTCGGATATATGGGGGGGCCAACGTCCTGACTTTC. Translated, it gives CASREGRIYGGANVLTF.

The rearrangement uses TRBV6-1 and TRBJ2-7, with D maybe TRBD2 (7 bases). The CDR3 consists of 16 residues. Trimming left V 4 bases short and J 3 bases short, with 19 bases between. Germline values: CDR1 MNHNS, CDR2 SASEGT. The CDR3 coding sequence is TGTGCCAGCAGTGGTCTGGACAGCGGGGCCTTCTACGAGCAGTACTTC. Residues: CASSGLDSGAFYEQYF.

The CDR3 reads CASSLGFNRGDAKNIQYF. The CDR3 region has the DNA TGTGCCAGCAGTTTGGGGTTCAACAGGGGCGATGCCAAAAACATTCAGTACTTC. This chain links TRBV27 with TRBJ2-4, with TRBD1 matching 7 bases. The CDR3 totals 18 residues. Germline lookup yields CDR1 MNHEY and CDR2 SMNVEV (reference sequence). V trimming: 3 bases; J trimming: 1 base; junction bases outside the gene matches: 12.

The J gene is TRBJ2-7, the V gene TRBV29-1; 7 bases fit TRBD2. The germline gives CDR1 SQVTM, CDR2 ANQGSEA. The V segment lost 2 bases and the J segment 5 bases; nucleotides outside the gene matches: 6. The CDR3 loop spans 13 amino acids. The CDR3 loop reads CSVERRRGDEQYF. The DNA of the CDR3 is TGCAGCGTTGAACGCCGACGGGGGGACGAGCAGTACTTC.

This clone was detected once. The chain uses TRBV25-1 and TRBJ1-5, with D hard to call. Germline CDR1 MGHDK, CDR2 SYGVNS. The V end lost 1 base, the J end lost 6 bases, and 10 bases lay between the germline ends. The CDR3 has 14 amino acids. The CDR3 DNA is TGTGCCAGCAGTGAATCCTCTACCTTTCAGCCCCAGCATTTT. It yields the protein CASSESSTFQPQHF.

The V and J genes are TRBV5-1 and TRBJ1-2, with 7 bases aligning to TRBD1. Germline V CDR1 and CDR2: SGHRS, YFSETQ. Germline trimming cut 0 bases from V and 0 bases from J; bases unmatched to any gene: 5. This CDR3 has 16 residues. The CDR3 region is CASSLAGTASNYGYTF. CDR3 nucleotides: TGCGCCAGCAGCTTGGCTGGGACAGCTTCTAACTATGGCTACACCTTC.

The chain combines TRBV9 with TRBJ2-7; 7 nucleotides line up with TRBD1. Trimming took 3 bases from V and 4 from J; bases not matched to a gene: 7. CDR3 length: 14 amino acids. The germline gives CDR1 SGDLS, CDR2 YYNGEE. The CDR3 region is CASSAGQDGYEQYF. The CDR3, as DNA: TGTGCCAGCAGCGCAGGACAGGATGGGTACGAGCAGTACTTC. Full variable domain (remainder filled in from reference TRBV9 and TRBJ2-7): DSGVTQTPKHLITATGQRVTLRCSPRSGDLSVYWYQQSLDQGLQFLIQYYNGEERAKGNILERFSAQQFPDLHSELNLSSLELGDSALYFCASSAGQDGYEQYFGPGTRLTVT.

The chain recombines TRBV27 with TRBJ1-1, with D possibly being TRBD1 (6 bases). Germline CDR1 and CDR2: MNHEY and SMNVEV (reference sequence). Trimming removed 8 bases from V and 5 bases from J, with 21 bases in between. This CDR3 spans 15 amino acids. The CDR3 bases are TGTGCCAGCGGACTCAGGGGCCTGAGTGGAACTGAAGCTTTCTTT. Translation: CASGLRGLSGTEAFF.